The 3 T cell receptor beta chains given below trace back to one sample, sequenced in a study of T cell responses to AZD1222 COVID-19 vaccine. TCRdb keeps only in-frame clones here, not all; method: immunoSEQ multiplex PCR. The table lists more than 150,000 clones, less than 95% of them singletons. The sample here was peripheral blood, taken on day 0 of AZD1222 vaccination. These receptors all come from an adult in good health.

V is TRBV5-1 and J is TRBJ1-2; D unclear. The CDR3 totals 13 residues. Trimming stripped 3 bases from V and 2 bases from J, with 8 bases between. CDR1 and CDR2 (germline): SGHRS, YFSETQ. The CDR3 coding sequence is TGCGCCAGCAGCTCCTCCCGCAACTATGGCTACACCTTC. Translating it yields CASSSSRNYGYTF.

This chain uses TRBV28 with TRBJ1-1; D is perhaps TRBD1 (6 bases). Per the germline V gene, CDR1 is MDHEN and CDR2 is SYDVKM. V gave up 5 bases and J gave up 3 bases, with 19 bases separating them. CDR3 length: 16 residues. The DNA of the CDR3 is TGTGCCAGCAGTCCATGGGGGGGCGGCTATCACACTGAAGCTTTCTTT. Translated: CASSPWGGGYHTEAFF.

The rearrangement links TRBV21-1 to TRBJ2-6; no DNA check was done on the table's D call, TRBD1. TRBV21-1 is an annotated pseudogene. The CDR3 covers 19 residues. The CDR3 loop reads CASSRDRGFKDSGANVLTF. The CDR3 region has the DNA TGTGCCAGCAGCAGAGACAGGGGTTTTAAGGACTCTGGGGCCAACGTCCTGACTTTC.